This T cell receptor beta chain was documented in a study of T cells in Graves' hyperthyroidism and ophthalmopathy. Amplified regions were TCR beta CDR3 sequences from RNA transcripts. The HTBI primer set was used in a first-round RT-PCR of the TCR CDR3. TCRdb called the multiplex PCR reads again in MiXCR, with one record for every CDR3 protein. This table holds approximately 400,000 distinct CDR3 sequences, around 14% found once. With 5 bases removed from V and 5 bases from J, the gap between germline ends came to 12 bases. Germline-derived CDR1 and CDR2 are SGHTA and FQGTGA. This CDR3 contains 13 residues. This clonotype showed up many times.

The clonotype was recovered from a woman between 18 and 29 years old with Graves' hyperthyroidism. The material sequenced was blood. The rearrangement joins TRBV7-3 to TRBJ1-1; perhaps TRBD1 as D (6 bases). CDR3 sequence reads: CASSPRGRTEAFF. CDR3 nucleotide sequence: TGTGCCAGCAGCCCCAGGGGTCGAACTGAAGCTTTCTTT.